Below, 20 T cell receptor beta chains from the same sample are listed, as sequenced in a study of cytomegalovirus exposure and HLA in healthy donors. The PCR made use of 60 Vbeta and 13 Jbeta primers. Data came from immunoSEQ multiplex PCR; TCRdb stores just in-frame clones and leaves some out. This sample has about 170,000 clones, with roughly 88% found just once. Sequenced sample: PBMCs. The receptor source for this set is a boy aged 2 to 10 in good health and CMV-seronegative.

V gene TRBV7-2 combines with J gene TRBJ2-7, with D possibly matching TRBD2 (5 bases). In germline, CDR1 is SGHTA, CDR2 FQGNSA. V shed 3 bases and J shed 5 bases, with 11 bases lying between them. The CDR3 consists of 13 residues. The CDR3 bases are TGTGCCAGCAGCTTCCATGAGGGTAACGAGCAGTACTTC. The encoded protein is CASSFHEGNEQYF.

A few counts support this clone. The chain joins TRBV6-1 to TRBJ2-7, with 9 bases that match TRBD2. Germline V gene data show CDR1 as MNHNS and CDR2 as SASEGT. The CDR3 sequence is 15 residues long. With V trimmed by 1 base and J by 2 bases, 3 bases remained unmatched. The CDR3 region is CASSEEAGGPYEQYV. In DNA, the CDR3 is TGTGCCAGCAGTGAAGAAGCGGGGGGACCCTACGAGCAGTACGTC.

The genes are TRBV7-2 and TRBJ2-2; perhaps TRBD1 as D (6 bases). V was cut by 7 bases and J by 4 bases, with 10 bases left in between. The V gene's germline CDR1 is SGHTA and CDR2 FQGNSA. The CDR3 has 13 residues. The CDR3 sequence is CASTQGSTGELFF. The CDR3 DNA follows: TGTGCCAGCACACAGGGTTCCACCGGGGAGCTGTTTTTT.

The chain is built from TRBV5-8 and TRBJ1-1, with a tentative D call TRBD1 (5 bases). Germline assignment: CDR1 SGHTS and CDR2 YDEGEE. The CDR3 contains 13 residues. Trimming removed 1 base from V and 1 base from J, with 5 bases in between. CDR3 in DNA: TGTGCCAGCAGCTTGAGGGGGAACACTGAAGCTTTCTTT. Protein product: CASSLRGNTEAFF.

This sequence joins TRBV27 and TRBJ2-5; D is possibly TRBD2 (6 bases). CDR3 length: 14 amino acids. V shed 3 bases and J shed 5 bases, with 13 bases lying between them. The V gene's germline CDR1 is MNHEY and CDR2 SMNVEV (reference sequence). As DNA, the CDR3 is TGTGCCAGCAGTTTGACGCCAGGGAGGGAGACCCAGTACTTC. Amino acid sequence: CASSLTPGRETQYF.

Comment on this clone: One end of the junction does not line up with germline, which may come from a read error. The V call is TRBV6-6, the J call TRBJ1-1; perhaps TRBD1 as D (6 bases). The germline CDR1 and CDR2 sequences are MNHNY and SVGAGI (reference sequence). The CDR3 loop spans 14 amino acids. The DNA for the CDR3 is TGTGCCAGCACCCAGGGGAAGGTGAAGACTGAAGCTTTCTTT. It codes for CASTQGKVKTEAFF.

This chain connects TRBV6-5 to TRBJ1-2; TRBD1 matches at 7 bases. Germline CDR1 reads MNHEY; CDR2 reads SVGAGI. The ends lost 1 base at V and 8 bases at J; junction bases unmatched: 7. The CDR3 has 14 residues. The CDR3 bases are TGTGCCAGCAGTTACTTCCCGACAGGGCAAGGCTACACCTTC. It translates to CASSYFPTGQGYTF.

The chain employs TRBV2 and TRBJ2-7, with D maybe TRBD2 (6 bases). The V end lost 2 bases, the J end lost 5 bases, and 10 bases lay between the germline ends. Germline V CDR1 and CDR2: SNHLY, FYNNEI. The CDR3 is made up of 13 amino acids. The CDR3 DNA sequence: TGTGCCAGCAGTGAACAGCGGGTCCACGAGCAGTACGTC. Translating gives CASSEQRVHEQYV.

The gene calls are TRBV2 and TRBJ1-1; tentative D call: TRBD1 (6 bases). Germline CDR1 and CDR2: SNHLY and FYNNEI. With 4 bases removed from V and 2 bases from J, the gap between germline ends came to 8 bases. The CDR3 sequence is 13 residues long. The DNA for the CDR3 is TGTGCCAGCAGTGGGACAGTTAACACTGAAGCTTTCTTT. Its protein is CASSGTVNTEAFF.

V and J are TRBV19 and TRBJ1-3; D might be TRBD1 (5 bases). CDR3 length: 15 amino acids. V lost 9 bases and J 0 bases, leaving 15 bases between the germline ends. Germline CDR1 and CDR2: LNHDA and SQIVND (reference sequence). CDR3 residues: CASDDSTFSGNTIYF. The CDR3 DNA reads TGTGCCAGCGACGACAGCACCTTCTCTGGAAACACCATATATTTT.

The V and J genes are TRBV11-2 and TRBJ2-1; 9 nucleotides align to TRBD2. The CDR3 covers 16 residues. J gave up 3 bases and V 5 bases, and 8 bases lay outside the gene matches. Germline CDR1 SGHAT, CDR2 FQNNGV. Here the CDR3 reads CASSPLRGRDYNEQFF. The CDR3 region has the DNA TGTGCCAGCAGCCCCCTCCGCGGGAGGGACTACAATGAGCAGTTCTTC.

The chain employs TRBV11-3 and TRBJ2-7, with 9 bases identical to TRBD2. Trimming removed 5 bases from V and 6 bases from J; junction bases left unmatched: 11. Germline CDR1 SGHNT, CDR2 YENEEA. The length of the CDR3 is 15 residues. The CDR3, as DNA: TGTGCCAGCAGCCCAGGTAGGCGGGAGGGCCCCGAGCAGTACTTC. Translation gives CASSPGRREGPEQYF.

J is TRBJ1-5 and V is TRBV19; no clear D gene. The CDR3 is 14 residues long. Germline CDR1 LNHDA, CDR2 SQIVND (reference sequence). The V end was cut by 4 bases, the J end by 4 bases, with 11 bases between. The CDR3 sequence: CASSTDGGNQPQHF. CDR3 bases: TGTGCCAGTAGTACCGACGGAGGTAATCAGCCCCAGCATTTT.

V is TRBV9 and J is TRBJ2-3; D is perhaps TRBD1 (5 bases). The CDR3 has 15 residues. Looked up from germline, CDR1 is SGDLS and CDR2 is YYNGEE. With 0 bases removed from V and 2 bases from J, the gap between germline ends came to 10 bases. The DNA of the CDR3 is TGTGCCAGCAGCGTAGACGACAGCCCCACAGATACGCAGTATTTT. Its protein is CASSVDDSPTDTQYF.

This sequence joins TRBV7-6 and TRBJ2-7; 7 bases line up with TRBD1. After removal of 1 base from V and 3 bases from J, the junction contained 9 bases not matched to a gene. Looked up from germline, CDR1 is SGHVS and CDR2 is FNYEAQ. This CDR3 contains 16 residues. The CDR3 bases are TGTGCCAGCAGCTTAGGCCCCCGGGACAGTTACTACGAGCAGTACTTC. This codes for CASSLGPRDSYYEQYF.

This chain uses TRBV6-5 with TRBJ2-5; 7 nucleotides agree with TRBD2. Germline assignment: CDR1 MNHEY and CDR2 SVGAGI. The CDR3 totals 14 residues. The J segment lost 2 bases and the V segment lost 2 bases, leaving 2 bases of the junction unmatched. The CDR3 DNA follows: TGTGCCAGCAGTTACGGGGGGGGGCAAGAGACCCAGTACTTC. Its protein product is CASSYGGGQETQYF.

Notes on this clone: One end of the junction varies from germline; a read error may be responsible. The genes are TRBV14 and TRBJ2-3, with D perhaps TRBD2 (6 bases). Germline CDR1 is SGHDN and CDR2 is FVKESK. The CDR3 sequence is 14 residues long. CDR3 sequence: CASRQASGTDTQYF. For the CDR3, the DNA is TGTGCCAGCAGACAAGCTAGCGGCACAGATACGCAGTATTTT.

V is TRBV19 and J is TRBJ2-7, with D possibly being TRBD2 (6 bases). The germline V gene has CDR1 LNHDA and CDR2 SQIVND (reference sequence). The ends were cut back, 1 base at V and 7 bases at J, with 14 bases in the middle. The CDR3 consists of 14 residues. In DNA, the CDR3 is TGTGCCAGTAGTATAGTTGAACCCGGGGGAGAGCAGTACTTC. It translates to CASSIVEPGGEQYF.

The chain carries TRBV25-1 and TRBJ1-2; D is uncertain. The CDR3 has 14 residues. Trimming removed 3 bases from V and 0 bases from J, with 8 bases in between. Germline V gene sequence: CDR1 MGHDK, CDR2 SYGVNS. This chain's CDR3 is CASSDNRANYGYTF. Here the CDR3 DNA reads TGTGCCAGCAGTGATAATCGGGCTAACTATGGCTACACCTTC.

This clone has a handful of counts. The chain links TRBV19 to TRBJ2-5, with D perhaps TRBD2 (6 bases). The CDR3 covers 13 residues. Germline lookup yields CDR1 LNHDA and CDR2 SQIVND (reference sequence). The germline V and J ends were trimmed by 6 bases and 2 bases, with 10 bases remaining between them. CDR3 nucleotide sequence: TGTGCCAGTAGCGCCGGACTACAAGAGACCCAGTACTTC. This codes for CASSAGLQETQYF. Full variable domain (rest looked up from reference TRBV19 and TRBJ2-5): DGGITQSPKYLFRKEGQNVTLSCEQNLNHDAMYWYRQDPGQGLRLIYYSQIVNDFQKGDIAEGYSVSREKKESFPLTVTSAQKNPTAFYLCASSAGLQETQYFGPGTRLLVL.